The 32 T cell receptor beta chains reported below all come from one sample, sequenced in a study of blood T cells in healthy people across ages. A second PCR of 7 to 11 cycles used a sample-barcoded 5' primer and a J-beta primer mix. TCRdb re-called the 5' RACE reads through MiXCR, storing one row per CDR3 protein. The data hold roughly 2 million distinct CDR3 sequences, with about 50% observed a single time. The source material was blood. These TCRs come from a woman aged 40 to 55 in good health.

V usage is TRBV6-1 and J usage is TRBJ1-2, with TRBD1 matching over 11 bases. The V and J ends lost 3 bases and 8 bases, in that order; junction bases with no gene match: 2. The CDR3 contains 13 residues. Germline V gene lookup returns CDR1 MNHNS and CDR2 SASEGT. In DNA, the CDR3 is TGTGCCAGCAGTGAGGGACAGGGGGAAGGCTACACCTTC. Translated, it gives CASSEGQGEGYTF.

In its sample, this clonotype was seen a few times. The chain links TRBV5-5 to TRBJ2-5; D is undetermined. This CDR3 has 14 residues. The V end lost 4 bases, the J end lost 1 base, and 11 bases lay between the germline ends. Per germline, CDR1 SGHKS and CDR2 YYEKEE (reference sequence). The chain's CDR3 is CASSPKALQETQYF. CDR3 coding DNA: TGTGCCAGCAGCCCTAAGGCCCTCCAAGAGACCCAGTACTTC. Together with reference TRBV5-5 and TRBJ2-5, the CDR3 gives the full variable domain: DAGVTQSPTHLIKTRGQQVTLRCSPISGHKSVSWYQQVLGQGPQFIFQYYEKEERGRGNFPDRFSARQFPNYSSELNVNALLLGDSALYLCASSPKALQETQYFGPGTRLLVL.

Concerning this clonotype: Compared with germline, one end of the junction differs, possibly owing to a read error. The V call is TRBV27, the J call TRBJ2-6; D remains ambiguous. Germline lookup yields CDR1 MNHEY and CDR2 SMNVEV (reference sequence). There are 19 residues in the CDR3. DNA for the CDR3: TGTGCCAGCAGTCTATCGGTGTCCATTGTGAGCTCTGGGGCCAACGTCCTGACTTTC. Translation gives CASSLSVSIVSSGANVLTF. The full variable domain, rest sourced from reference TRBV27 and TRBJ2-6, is EAQVTQNPRYLITVTGKKLTVTCSQNMNHEYMSWYRQDPGLGLRQIYYSMNVEVTDKGDVPEGYKVSRKEKRNFPLILESPSPNQTSLYFCASSLSVSIVSSGANVLTFGAGSRLTVL.

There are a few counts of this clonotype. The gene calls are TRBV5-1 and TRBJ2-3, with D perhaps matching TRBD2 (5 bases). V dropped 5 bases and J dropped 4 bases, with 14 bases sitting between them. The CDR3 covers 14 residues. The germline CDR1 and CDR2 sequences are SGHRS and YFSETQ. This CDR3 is CASRASGWADTQYF. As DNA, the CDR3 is TGCGCCAGCAGAGCTTCGGGGTGGGCAGATACGCAGTATTTT.

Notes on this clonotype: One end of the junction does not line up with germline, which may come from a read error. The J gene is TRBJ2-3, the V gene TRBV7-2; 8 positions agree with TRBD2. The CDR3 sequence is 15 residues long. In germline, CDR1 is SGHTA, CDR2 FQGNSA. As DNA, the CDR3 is TGTGCCAGCGGCTTAGGCGGGGGGCGCGCAGATACGCAGTATTTT. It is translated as CASGLGGGRADTQYF. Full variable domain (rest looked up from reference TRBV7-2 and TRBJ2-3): GAGVSQSPSNKVTEKGKDVELRCDPISGHTALYWYRQSLGQGLEFLIYFQGNSAPDKSGLPSDRFSAERTGGSVSTLTIQRTQQEDSAVYLCASGLGGGRADTQYFGPGTRLTVL.

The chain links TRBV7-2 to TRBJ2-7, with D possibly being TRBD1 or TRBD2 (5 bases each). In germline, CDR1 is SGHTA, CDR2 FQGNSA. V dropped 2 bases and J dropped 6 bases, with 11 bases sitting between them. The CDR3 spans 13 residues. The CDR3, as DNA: TGTGCCAGCAGCTTAAGGACGGGGACCGAGCAGTACTTC. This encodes CASSLRTGTEQYF.

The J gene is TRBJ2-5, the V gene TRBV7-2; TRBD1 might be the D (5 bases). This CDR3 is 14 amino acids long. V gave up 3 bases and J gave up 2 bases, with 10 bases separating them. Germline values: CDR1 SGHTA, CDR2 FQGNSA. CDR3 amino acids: CASSFARAQETQYF. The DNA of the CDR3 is TGTGCCAGCAGCTTTGCCAGGGCACAAGAGACCCAGTACTTC. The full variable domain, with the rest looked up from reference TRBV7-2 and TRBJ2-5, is GAGVSQSPSNKVTEKGKDVELRCDPISGHTALYWYRQSLGQGLEFLIYFQGNSAPDKSGLPSDRFSAERTGGSVSTLTIQRTQQEDSAVYLCASSFARAQETQYFGPGTRLLVL.

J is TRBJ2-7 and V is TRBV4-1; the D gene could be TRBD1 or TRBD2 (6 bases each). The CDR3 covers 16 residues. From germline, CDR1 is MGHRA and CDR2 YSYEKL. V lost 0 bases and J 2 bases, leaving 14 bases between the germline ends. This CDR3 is CASSQDRGPETYEQYF. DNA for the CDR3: TGCGCCAGCAGCCAAGATCGGGGGCCCGAGACCTACGAGCAGTACTTC.

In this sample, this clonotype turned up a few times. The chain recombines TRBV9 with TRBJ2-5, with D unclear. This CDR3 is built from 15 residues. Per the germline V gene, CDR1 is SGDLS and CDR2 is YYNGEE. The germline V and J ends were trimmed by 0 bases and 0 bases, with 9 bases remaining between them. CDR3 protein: CASSVDVSDQETQYF. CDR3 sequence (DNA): TGTGCCAGCAGCGTAGATGTCAGTGACCAAGAGACCCAGTACTTC.

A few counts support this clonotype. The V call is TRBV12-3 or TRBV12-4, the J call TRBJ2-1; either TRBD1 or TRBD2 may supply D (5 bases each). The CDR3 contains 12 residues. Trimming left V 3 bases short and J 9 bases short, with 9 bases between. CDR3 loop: CASSFPGTEQFF. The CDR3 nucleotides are TGTGCCAGCAGTTTCCCCGGGACTGAGCAGTTCTTC.

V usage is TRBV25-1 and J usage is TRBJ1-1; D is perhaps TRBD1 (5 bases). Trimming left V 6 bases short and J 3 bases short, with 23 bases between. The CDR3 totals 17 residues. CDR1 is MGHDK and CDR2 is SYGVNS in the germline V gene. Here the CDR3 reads CASRGERASRWDTEAFF. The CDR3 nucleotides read TGTGCCAGCAGGGGGGAGCGTGCGAGTAGGTGGGACACTGAAGCTTTCTTT. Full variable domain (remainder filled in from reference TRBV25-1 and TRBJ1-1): EADIYQTPRYLVIGTGKKITLECSQTMGHDKMYWYQQDPGMELHLIHYSYGVNSTEKGDLSSESTVSRIRTEHFPLTLESARPSHTSQYLCASRGERASRWDTEAFFGQGTRLTVV.

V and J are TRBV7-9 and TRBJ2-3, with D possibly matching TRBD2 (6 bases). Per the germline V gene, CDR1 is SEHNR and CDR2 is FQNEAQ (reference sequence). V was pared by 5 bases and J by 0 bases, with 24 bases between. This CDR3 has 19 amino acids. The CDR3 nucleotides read TGTGCCAGCAGCCGGAAAGTCGGGGGTCGGCAGATAAGCACAGATACGCAGTATTTT. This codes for CASSRKVGGRQISTDTQYF.

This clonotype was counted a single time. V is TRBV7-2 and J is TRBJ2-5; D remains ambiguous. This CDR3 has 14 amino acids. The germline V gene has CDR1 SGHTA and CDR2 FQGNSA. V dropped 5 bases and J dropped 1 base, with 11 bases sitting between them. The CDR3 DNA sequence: TGTGCCAGCAGCCCAATGAACTCCCAAGAGACCCAGTACTTC. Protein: CASSPMNSQETQYF.

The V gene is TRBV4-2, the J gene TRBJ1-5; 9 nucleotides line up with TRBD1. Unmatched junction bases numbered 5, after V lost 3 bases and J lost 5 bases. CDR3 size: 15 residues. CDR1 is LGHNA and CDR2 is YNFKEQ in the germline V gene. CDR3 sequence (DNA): TGTGCCAGCAGCCAGACCACAGGGGGCGATCAGCCCCAGCATTTT. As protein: CASSQTTGGDQPQHF.

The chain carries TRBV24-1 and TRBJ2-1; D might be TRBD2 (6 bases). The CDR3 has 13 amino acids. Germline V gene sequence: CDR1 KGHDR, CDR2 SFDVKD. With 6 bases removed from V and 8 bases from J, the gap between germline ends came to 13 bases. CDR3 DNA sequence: TGTGCCACCAGTCCAGGGAGGAAGGATGAGCAGTTCTTC. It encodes CATSPGRKDEQFF.

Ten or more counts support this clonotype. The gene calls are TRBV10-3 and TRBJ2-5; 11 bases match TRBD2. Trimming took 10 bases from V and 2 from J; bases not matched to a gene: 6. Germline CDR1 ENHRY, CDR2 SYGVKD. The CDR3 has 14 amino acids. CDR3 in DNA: TGTGCCACCAGGTCTAGCGGGGGGCAAGAGACCCAGTACTTC. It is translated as CATRSSGGQETQYF.

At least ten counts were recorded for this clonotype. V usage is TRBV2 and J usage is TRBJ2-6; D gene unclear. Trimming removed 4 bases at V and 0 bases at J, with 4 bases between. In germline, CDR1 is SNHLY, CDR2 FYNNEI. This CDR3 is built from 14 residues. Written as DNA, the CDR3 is TGTGCCAGCAGTGGTTACTCTGGGGCCAACGTCCTGACTTTC. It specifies CASSGYSGANVLTF.

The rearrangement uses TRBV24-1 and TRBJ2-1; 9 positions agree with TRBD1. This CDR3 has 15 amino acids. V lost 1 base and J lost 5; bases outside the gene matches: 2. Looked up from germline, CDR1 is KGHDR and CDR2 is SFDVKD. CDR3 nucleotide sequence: TGTGCCACCAGTGATTTAGGGACAGGGAACAATGAGCAGTTCTTC. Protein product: CATSDLGTGNNEQFF.

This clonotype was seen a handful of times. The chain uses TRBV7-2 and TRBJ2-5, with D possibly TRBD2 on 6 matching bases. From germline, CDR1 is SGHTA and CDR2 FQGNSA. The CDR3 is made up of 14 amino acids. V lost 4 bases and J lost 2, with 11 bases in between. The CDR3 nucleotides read TGTGCCAGCAGCTGGGGACTTGGACAAGAGACCCAGTACTTC. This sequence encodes CASSWGLGQETQYF.

This chain's CDR3 is CSARRTGGGSNQPQHF. In DNA, the CDR3 is TGCAGTGCTAGACGGACAGGGGGGGGTAGCAATCAGCCCCAGCATTTT. The chain has TRBV20-1 and TRBJ1-5; 10 positions agree with TRBD1. CDR1 is DFQATT, CDR2 SNEGSKA, per germline (reference sequence). The CDR3 loop spans 16 amino acids. The J segment lost 0 bases and the V segment lost 2 bases, leaving 4 bases of the junction unmatched.

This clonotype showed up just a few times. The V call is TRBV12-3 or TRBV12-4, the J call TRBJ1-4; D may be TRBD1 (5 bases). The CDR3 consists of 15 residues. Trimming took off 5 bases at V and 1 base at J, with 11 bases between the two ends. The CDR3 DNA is TGTGCCAGCAGTCCCATCGGGGGAACTAATGAAAAACTGTTTTTT. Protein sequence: CASSPIGGTNEKLFF.

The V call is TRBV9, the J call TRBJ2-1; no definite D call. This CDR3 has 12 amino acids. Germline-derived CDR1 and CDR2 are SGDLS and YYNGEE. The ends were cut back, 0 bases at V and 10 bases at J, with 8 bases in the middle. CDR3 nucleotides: TGTGCCAGCAGCGTAGGAAAAGCGGAGCAGTTCTTC. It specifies CASSVGKAEQFF.

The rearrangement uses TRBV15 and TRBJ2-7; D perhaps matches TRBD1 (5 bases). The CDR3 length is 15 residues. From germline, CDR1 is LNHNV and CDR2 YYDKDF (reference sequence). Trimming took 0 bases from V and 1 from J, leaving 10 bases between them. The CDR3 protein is CATSRDLRQSYEQYF. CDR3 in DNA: TGTGCCACCAGCAGAGACTTACGACAGTCCTACGAGCAGTACTTC.

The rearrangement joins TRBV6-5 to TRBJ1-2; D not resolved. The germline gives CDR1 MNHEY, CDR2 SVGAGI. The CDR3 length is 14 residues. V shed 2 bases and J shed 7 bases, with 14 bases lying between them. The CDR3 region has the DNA TGTGCCAGCAGTTACCGGCTTTCTCTTTCTGGCTACACCTTC. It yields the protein CASSYRLSLSGYTF.

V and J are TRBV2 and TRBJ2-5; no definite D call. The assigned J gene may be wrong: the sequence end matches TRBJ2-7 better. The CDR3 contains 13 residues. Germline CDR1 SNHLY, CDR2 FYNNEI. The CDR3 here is CASRYQVSYEQYF. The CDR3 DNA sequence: TGTGCCAGCAGATATCAGGTATCATACGAGCAGTACTTC.

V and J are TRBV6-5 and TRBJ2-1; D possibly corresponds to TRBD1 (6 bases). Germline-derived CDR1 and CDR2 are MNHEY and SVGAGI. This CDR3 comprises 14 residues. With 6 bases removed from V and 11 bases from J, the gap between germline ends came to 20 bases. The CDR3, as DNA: TGTGCCAGCAGGCAAGGACTGGGGGCTGGAAAGCAGTTCTTC. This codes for CASRQGLGAGKQFF.

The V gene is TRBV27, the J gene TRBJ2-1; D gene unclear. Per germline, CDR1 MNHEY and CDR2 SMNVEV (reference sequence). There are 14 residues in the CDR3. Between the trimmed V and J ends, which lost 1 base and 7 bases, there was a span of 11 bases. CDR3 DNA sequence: TGTGCCAGCAGTTTATTTCCGGGTTCGAATGAGCAGTTCTTC. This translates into CASSLFPGSNEQFF.

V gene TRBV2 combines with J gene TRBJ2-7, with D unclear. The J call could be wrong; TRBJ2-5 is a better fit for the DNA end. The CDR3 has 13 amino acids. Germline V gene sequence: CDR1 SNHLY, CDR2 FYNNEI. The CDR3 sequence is CASTKWPGETQYF. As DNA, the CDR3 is TGTGCCAGCACCAAATGGCCCGGGGAGACCCAGTACTTC.

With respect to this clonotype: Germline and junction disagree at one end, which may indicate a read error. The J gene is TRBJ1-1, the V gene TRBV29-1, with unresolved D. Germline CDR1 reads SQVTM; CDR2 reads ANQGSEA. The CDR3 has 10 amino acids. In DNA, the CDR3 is TGTAGCGTTCTGGAGTTTGAAGCTTTCTTT. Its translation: CSVLEFEAFF.

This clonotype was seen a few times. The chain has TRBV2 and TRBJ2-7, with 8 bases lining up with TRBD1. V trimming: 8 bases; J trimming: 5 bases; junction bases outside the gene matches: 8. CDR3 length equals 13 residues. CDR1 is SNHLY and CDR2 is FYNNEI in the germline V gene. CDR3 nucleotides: TGTGCCAGCGGAGACAGGGGTAGGAACGAGCAGTACTTC. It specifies CASGDRGRNEQYF.

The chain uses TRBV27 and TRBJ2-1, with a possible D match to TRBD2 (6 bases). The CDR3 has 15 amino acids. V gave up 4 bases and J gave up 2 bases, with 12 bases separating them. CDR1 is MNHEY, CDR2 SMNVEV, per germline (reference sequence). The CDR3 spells CASSSLWGAYNEQFF. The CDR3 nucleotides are TGTGCCAGCAGTTCGCTCTGGGGGGCCTACAATGAGCAGTTCTTC.

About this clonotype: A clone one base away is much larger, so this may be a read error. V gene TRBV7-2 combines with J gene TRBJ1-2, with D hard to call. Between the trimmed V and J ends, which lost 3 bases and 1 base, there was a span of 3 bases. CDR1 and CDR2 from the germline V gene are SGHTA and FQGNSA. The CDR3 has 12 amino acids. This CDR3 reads CASSFHNYGYTF. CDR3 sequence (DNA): TGTGCCAGCAGCTTCCATAACTATGGCTACACCTTC.